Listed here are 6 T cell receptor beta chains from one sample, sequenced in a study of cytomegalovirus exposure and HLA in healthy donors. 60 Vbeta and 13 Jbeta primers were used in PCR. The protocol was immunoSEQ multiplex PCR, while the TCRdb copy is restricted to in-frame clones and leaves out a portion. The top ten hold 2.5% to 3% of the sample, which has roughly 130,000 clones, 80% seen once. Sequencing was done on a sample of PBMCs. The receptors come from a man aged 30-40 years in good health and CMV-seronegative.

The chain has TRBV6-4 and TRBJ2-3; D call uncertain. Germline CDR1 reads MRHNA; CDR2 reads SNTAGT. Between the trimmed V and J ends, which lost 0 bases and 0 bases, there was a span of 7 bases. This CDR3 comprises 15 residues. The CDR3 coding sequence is TGTGCCAGCAGTGACTCTCCCGGGAGCACAGATACGCAGTATTTT. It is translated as CASSDSPGSTDTQYF.

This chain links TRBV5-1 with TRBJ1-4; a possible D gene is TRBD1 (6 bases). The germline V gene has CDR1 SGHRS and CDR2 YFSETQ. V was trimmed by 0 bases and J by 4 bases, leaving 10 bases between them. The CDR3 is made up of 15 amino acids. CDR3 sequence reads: CASSLGGGNNEKLFF. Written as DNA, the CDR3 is TGCGCCAGCAGCTTGGGAGGGGGAAATAATGAAAAACTGTTTTTT. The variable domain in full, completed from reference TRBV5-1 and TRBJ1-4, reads KAGVTQTPRYLIKTRGQQVTLSCSPISGHRSVSWYQQTPGQGLQFLFEYFSETQRNKGNFPGRFSGRQFSNSRSEMNVSTLELGDSALYLCASSLGGGNNEKLFFGSGTQLSVL.

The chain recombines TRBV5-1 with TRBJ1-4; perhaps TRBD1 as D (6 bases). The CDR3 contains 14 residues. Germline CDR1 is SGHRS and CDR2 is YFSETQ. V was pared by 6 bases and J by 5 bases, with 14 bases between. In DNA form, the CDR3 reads TGCGCCAGCACTAGCGGGACACAGAATGAAAAACTGTTTTTT. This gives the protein CASTSGTQNEKLFF.

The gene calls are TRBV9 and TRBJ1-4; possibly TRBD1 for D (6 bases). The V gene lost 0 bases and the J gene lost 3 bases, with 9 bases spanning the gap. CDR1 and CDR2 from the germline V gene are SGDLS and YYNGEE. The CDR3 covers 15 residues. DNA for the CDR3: TGTGCCAGCAGCGTAGGGGGACACTCTAATGAAAAACTGTTTTTT. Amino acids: CASSVGGHSNEKLFF. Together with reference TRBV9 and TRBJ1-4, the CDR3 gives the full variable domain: DSGVTQTPKHLITATGQRVTLRCSPRSGDLSVYWYQQSLDQGLQFLIQYYNGEERAKGNILERFSAQQFPDLHSELNLSSLELGDSALYFCASSVGGHSNEKLFFGSGTQLSVL.

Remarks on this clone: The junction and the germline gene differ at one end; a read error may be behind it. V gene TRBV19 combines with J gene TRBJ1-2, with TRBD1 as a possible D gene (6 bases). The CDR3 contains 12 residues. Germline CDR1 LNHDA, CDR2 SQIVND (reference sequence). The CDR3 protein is CAGSLGAYGYTF. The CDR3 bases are TGTGCCGGTAGTTTGGGGGCCTATGGCTACACCTTC.

CDR3 amino acids: CASSQTGRTEAFF. CDR3 coding DNA: TGTGCCAGCAGCCAGACGGGGAGGACTGAAGCTTTCTTT. V usage is TRBV11-2 and J usage is TRBJ1-1, with D unresolved. The V end lost 5 bases, the J end lost 5 bases, and 12 bases lay between the germline ends. This CDR3 region has 13 residues. CDR1 is SGHAT and CDR2 is FQNNGV in the germline V gene.